The clone carrying this T cell receptor (beta chain) was seen once. Its antigen is not identified. The source of the sample is a study of T cell clonotyping in hematopoietic cell transplantation. Study-level results: Higher Inverse Simpson Index values in graft donor and pretransplant recipient predicted broader posttransplant TCR diversity. CD4 and CD8 repertoire contributions could not be separated without sorting. Recipient TCR diversity dropped after transplant; expanded clonotypes rose from day 30 to 180.

This CDR3 is built from 14 residues. V was cut by 1 base and J by 3 bases, with 8 bases left in between. CDR1 and CDR2 (germline): MNHEY, SMNVEV (reference sequence). Blood collection times were about day -28 and days 30, 100, 180 posttransplant. Some clones are missing from TCRdb's copy, which holds only in-frame ones; the method was immunoSEQ multiplex PCR. This sample has some 2,000 clones, with 79% found just once. The chain combines TRBV27 with TRBJ2-3; D is undetermined. This clonotype was sampled from a male patient between 45 and 59 years old who had an allogeneic stem cell transplant from an unrelated donor, so the T cells may come from the graft donor. Some clones in this sample may be carry-over from other donors' samples. Here the sequenced sample was peripheral blood mononuclear cells, taken 30 days after allogeneic stem cell transplant. The CDR3 loop is CASSLLTRTDTQYF. CDR3 DNA sequence: TGTGCCAGCAGTTTATTAACGCGGACAGATACGCAGTATTTT.